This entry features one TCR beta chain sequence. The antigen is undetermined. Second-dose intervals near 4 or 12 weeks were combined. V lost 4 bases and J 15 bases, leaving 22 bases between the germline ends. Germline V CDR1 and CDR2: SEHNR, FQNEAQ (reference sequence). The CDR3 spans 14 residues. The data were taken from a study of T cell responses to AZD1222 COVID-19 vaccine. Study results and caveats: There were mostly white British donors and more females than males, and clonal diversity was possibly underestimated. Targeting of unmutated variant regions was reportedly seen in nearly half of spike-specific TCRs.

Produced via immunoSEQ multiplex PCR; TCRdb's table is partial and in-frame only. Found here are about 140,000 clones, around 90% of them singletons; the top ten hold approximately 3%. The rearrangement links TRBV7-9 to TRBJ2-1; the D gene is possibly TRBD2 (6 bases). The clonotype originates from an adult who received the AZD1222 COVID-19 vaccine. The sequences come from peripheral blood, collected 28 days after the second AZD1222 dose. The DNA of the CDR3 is TGTGCCAGCAGCTCAGTGGAGGAGGGAGTTACGGCGTTCTTC. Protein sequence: CASSSVEEGVTAFF.